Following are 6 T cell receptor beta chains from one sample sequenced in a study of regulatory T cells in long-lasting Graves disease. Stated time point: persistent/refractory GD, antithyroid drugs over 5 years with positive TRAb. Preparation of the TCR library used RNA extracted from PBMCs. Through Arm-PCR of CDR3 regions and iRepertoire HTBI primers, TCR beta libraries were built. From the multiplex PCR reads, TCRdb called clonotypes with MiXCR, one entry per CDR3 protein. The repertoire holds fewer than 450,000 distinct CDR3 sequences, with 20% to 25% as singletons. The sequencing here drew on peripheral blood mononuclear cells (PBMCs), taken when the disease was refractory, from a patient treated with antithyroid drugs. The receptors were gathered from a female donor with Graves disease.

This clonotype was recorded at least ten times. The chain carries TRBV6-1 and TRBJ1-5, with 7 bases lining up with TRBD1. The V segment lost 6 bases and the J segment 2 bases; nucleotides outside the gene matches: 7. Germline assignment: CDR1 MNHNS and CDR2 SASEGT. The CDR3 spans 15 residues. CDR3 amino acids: CASRTTGTGNQPQHF. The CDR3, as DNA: TGTGCCAGCAGAACGACAGGGACCGGCAATCAGCCCCAGCATTTT.

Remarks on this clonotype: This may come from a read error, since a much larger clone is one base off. The CDR3 nucleotides are TGTGCCACCAGCAGGGACAGCACAAACTATGGCTGCACCTTC. Translation gives CATSRDSTNYGCTF. The chain combines TRBV15 with TRBJ1-2; a weak D match, TRBD1 (6 bases). The CDR3 is 14 amino acids. Looked up from germline, CDR1 is LNHNV and CDR2 is YYDKDF (reference sequence).

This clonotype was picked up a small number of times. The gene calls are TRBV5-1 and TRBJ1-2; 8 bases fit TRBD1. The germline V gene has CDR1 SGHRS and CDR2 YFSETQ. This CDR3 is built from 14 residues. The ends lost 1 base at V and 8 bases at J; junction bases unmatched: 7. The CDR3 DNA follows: TGCGCCAGCAGCTTGTCGGGACAGGAGGGCGGCTACACCTTC. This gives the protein CASSLSGQEGGYTF.

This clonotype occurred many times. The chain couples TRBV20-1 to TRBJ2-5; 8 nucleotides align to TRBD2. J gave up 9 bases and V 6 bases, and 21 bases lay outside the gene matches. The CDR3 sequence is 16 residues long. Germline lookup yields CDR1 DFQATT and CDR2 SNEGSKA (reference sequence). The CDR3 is CSADPSGTRGTKAQYF. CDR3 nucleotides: TGCAGTGCAGATCCATCCGGGACTAGGGGGACTAAGGCCCAGTACTTC.

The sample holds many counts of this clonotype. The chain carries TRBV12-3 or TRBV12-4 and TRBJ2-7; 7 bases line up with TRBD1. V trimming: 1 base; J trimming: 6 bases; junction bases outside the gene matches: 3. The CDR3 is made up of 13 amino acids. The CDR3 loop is CASSLGQGLEQYF. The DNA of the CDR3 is TGTGCCAGCAGTTTAGGACAGGGCCTCGAGCAGTACTTC.

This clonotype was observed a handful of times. As DNA, the CDR3 is TGCGCCAGCAGCCCGCGGAGTAGCGCGGAAAGCTCCTACGAGCAGTACTTC. Encoded protein: CASSPRSSAESSYEQYF. This rearrangement joins TRBV5-1 to TRBJ2-7, with D possibly TRBD2 on 5 matching bases. With 4 bases removed from V and 0 bases from J, the gap between germline ends came to 20 bases. Germline CDR1 SGHRS, CDR2 YFSETQ. This CDR3 contains 17 residues.